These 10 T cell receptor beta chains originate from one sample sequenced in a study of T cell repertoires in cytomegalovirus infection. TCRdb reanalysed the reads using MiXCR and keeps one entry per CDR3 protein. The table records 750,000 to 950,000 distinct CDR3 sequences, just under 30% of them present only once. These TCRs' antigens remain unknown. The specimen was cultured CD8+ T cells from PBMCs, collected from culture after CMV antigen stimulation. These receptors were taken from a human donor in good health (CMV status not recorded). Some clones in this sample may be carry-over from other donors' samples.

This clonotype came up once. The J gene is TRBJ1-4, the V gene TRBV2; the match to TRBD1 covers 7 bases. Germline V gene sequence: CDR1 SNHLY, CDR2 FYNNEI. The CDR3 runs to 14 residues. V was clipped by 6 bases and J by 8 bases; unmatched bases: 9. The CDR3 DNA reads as TGTGCCAGCAGGAAGGAGGGGGCAGGGGAAAAACTGTTTTTT. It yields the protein CASRKEGAGEKLFF.

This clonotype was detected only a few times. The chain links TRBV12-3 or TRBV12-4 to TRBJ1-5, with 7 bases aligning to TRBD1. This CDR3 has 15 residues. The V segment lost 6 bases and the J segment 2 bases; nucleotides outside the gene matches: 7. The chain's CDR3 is CASSDIGGGNQPQHF. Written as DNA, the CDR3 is TGTGCCAGCAGCGATATAGGGGGCGGCAATCAGCCCCAGCATTTT.

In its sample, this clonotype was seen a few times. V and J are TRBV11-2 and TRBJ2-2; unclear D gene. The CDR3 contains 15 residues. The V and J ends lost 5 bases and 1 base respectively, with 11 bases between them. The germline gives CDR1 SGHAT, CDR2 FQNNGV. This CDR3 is CASSHWTGNTGELFF. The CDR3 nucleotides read TGTGCCAGCAGCCACTGGACGGGGAACACCGGGGAGCTGTTTTTT.

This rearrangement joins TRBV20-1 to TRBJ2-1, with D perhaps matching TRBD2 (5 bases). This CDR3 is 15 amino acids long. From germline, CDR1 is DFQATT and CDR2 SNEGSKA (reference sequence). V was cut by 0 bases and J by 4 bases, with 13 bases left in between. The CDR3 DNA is TGCAGTGCTAGAGATCGACGGGGATCATACAATGAGCAGTTCTTC. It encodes CSARDRRGSYNEQFF.

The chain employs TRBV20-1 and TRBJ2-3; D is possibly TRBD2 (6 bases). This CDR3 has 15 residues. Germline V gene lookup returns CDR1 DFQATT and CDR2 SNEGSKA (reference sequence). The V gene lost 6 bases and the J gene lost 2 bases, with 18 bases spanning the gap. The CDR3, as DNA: TGCAGTGCGACGAGATATAGCGGACACACAGATACGCAGTATTTT. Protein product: CSATRYSGHTDTQYF.

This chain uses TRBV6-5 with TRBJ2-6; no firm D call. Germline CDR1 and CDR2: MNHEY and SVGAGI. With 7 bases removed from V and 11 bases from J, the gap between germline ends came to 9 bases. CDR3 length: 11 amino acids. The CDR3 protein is CASMAGYVLTF. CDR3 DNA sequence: TGTGCCAGCATGGCAGGATACGTCCTGACTTTC.

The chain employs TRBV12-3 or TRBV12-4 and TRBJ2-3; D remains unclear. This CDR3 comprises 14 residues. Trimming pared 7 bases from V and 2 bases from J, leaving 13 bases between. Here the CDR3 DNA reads TGTGCCAGCACCAAACTGGCGGCCACAGATACGCAGTATTTT. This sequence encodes CASTKLAATDTQYF.

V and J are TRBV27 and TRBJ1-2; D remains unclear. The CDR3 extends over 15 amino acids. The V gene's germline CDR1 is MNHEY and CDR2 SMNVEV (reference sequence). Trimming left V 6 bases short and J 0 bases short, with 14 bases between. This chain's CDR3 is CASRGRLSANYGYTF. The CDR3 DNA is TGTGCCAGCAGGGGAAGGCTTTCAGCTAACTATGGCTACACCTTC.

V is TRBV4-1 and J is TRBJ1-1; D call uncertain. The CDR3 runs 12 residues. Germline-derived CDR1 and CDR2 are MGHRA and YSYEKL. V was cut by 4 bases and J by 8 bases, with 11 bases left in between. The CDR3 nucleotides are TGCGCCAGCAGCCTATTGGAGGGCGAAGCTTTCTTT. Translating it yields CASSLLEGEAFF.

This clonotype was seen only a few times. The CDR3 sequence is CASSAGTGAPMNTEAFF. CDR3 coding DNA: TGTGCCAGCAGCGCCGGGACAGGGGCCCCCATGAACACTGAAGCTTTCTTT. The chain links TRBV7-9 to TRBJ1-1; 10 nucleotides line up with TRBD1. Germline-derived CDR1 and CDR2 are SEHNR and FQNEAQ (reference sequence). This CDR3 has 17 residues. The V segment lost 5 bases and the J segment 0 bases; nucleotides outside the gene matches: 9.